The clone carrying this TCR beta chain was recorded many times. Its target is unknown. CDR3 length: 15 residues. Germline V lookup: CDR1 MNHNY, CDR2 SVGAGI (reference sequence). V gave up 0 bases and J gave up 4 bases; unmatched junction bases: 1. The sample is drawn from a study of molecular identifiers for immune sequencing clone quantification. Findings and caveats of the study: Over 98% of effector molecules, yet under 1% of naive-cell molecules, were held by clones above 20 RNA copies.

TCRdb re-called the PCR reads with MiXCR, one entry per CDR3 protein. This table holds around 70,000 distinct CDR3 sequences, roughly 18% found once. Sample: naive CD8+ T cells from blood, with Jurkat cell RNA spiked in. Subset: FACS-sorted CD8+CD4-CCR7+CD45RA+ naive T cells. The chain employs TRBV6-6 and TRBJ2-5; 11 positions agree with TRBD2. The sequence derives from a human donor in good health. Some libraries in this study had Jurkat cell RNA spiked in. This CDR3 is CASSYSLAGGETQYF. Here the CDR3 DNA reads TGTGCCAGCAGTTACTCGCTAGCGGGAGGAGAGACCCAGTACTTC.